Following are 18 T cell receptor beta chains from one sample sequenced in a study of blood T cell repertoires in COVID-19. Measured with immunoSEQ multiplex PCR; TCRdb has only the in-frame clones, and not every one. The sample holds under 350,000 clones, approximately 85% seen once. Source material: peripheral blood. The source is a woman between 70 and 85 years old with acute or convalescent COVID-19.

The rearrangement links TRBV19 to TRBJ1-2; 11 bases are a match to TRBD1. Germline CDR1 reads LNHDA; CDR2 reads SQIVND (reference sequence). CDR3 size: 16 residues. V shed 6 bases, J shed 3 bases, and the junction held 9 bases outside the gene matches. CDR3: CASSPSGTGGHYGYTF. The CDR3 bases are TGTGCCAGTAGCCCGTCCGGGACAGGGGGTCACTATGGCTACACCTTC.

The CDR3, as DNA: TGTGCCAGCTCACCGGATATCGGGGGGCCCGAGTACTTC. This sequence encodes CASSPDIGGPEYF. The chain employs TRBV18 and TRBJ2-5, with D possibly TRBD2 on 7 matching bases. CDR1 is KGHSH and CDR2 is LQKENI in the germline V gene. The CDR3 length is 13 residues. Trimming took 3 bases from V and 12 from J, leaving 17 bases between them.

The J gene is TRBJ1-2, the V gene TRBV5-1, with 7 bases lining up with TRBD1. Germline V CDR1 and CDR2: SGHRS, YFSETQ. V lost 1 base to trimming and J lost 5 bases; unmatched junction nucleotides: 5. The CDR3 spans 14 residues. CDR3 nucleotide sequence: TGCGCCAGCAGCTTGTCCGGGACAGATTATGGCTACACCTTC. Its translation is CASSLSGTDYGYTF.

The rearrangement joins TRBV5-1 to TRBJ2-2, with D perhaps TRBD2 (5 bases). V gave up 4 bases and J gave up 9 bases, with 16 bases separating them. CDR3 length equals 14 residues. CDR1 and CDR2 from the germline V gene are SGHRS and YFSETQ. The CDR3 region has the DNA TGCGCCAGCAGCCAGAGGGCAGACCCCAGGGAGCTGTTTTTT. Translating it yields CASSQRADPRELFF.

CDR3 in DNA: TGTGCCAGCTCCCCCCCCCAGCGCTACAATGAGCAGTTCTTC. Residues: CASSPPQRYNEQFF. The V gene is TRBV18, the J gene TRBJ2-1; no definite D call. Trimming cost V 6 bases and J 3 bases, with 12 bases left between them. The germline V gene encodes CDR1 KGHSH and CDR2 LQKENI. This CDR3 is built from 14 residues. The variable domain in full, with the rest retrieved from reference TRBV18 and TRBJ2-1, is NAGVMQNPRHLVRRRGQEARLRCSPMKGHSHVYWYRQLPEEGLKFMVYLQKENIIDESGMPKERFSAEFPKEGPSILRIQQVVRGDSAAYFCASSPPQRYNEQFFGPGTRLTVL.

The CDR3: CASSQVQDFSYEQYF. CDR3 sequence (DNA): TGTGCCAGCAGCCAAGTCCAGGACTTCTCCTACGAGCAGTACTTC. The V gene is TRBV4-2, the J gene TRBJ2-7, with D possibly TRBD2 on 5 matching bases. The CDR3 consists of 15 residues. V shed 1 base and J shed 0 bases, with 10 bases lying between them. Per germline, CDR1 LGHNA and CDR2 YNFKEQ.

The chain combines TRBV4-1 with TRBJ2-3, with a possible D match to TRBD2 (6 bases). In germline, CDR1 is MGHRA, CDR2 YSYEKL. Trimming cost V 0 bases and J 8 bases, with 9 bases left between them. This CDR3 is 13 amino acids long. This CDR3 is CASSQEPAGTQYF. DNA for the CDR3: TGCGCCAGCAGCCAAGAACCAGCGGGTACGCAGTATTTT.

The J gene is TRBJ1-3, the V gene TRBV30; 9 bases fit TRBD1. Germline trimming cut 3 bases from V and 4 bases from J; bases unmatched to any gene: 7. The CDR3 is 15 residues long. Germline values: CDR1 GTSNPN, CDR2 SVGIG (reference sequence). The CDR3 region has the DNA TGTGCCTGGAGCCCAGGACAGGGGCAAGGAAACACCATATATTTT. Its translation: CAWSPGQGQGNTIYF.

The CDR3 protein is CASNLGGFYGYTF. The CDR3 DNA is TGTGCCAGCAACCTCGGGGGATTCTATGGCTACACCTTC. The rearrangement links TRBV12-3 or TRBV12-4 to TRBJ1-2; possibly TRBD1 for D (5 bases). This CDR3 has 13 amino acids. V was clipped by 7 bases and J by 4 bases, with 13 bases between them.

CDR3 bases: TGTGCCGGGGAGGCCCACAGGGGTTTCGATCAGCCCCAGCATTTT. Residues: CAGEAHRGFDQPQHF. V gene TRBV19 combines with J gene TRBJ1-5; the match to TRBD1 covers 7 bases. V lost 11 bases, J lost 5 bases, and 15 bases stayed unmatched. The CDR3 totals 15 residues. Germline V lookup: CDR1 LNHDA, CDR2 SQIVND (reference sequence).

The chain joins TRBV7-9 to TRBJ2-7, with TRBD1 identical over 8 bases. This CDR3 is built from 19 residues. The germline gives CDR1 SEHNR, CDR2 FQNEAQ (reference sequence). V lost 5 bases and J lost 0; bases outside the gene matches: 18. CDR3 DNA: TGTGCCAGCAGCCCGCTCCCCGGACAGGGAAAACCAACCTCCTACGAGCAGTACTTC. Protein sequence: CASSPLPGQGKPTSYEQYF.

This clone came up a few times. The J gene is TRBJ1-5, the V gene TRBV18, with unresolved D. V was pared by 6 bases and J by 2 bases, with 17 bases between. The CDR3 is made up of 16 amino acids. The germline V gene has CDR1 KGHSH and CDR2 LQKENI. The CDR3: CASSHDKTQGNQPQHF. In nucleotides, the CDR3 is TGTGCCAGCTCCCACGACAAGACCCAGGGCAATCAGCCCCAGCATTTT.

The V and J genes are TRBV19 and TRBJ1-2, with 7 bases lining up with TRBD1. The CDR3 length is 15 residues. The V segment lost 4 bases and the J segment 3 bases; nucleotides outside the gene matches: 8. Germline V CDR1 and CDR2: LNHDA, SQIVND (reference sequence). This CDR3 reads CASSKARGGDYGYTF. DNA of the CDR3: TGTGCCAGTAGTAAGGCCCGAGGGGGCGACTATGGCTACACCTTC.

The CDR3 loop is CASRSGGAGVTQYF. CDR3 DNA: TGCGCCAGCCGAAGCGGGGGGGCCGGGGTGACCCAGTACTTC. The gene calls are TRBV5-1 and TRBJ2-5; 10 bases map to TRBD2. The germline CDR1 and CDR2 sequences are SGHRS and YFSETQ. V gave up 7 bases and J gave up 7 bases; unmatched junction bases: 10. This CDR3 has 14 amino acids.

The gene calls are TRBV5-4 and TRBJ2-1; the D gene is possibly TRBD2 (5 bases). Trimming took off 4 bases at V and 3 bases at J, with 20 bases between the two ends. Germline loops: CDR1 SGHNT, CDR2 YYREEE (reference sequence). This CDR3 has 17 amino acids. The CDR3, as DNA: TGTGCCAGCAGCCACAAGCGTGGAGGAGACGACTACAATGAGCAGTTCTTC. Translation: CASSHKRGGDDYNEQFF.

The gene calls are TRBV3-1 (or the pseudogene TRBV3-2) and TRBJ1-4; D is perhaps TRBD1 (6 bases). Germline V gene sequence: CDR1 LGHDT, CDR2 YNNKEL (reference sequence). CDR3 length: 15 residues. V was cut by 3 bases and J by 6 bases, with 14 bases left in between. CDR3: CASSHRRDMDEKLFF. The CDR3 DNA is TGTGCCAGCAGCCACCGCCGGGACATGGATGAAAAACTGTTTTTT.

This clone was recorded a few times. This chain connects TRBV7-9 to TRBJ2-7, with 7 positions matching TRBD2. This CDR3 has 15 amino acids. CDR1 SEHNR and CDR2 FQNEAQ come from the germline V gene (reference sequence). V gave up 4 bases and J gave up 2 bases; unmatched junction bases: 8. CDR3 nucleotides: TGTGCCAGCAGCTCCTCGGGACTACCTACCTACGAGCAGTACTTC. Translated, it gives CASSSSGLPTYEQYF.

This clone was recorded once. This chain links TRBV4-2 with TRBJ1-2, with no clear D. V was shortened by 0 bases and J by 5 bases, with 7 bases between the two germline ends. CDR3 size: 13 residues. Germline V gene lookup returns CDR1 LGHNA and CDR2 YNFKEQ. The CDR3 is CASSQEGLYGYTF. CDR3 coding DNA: TGTGCCAGCAGCCAAGAGGGCCTGTATGGCTACACCTTC.